This is a list of T cell receptor beta chains from one sample in a study of shared clonotypes between healthy human individuals. Libraries were prepared by immunoSEQ multiplex PCR; TCRdb keeps only in-frame clonotypes and omits some of them. Counted here are millions of clones, 85% to 95% occurring once; the ten biggest clones make up 0.35% to 0.45%. Sequencing input: naive CD4+ T cells from PBMCs. These receptors originate from a man between 18 and 29 years old in good health. Some clones in this sample may be carry-over from other donors' samples. CDR3s include the opening cysteine and the closing phenylalanine or tryptophan. The D gene is left open where the match is weak.

V	J	D	CDR3
TRBV5-1	TRBJ2-2	NA	CASSLDPGRGAGELFF
TRBV7-7	TRBJ2-2	TRBD2	CASSLIAGDYTGELFF
TRBV30	TRBJ2-5	TRBD1	CAWSKDRGMETQYF
TRBV5-1	TRBJ2-3	NA	CASSLEGGASTDTQYF
TRBV11-2	TRBJ1-1	NA	CASTPTAGSTEAFF
TRBV6-5	TRBJ2-3	TRBD2	CASLGGSADTQYF
TRBV29-1	TRBJ1-1	NA	CSVEDPGANTEAFF
TRBV6-1	TRBJ2-7	TRBD1	CASSRGQSYEQYF
TRBV7-6	TRBJ2-1	TRBD2	CASSLTGTSGVNEQFF
TRBV18	TRBJ2-1	NA	CASSPPGEQFF
TRBV29-1	TRBJ2-3	NA	CSVEGGQPRLTDTQYF
TRBV28	TRBJ2-6	NA	CASETHAGANVLTF
TRBV11-1	TRBJ2-7	TRBD1	CASSLAPWTGSSYEQYF
TRBV7-2	TRBJ1-2	NA	CASSLISGARGYTF
TRBV7-2	TRBJ1-2	NA	CASSLSGAQGGANYGYTF
TRBV4-1	TRBJ1-3	NA	CASSQVGGGSSGNTIYF
TRBV28	TRBJ1-2	NA	CASSLANYGYTF
TRBV5-1	TRBJ2-7	TRBD2	CASSLEGLEEGEQYF
TRBV18	TRBJ1-2	TRBD1	CASSDRVGYTF
TRBV9	TRBJ2-1	TRBD1	CASSKETGGWDEQFF
TRBV2	TRBJ1-4	NA	CASSPTGGRLIF
TRBV29-1	TRBJ2-2	TRBD1	CSVQEQGASTGELFF
TRBV11-3	TRBJ2-2	TRBD1	CASSATPQGAQTGELFF
TRBV2	TRBJ2-5	TRBD1	CASSRDRGQETQYF
TRBV9	TRBJ2-7	TRBD2	CASSRGLSSYEQYF
TRBV7-9	TRBJ1-2	NA	CASSSTGRGGYTF
TRBV27	TRBJ2-3	NA	CASSLLVNEGPDTQYF
TRBV6-1	TRBJ1-2	NA	CASSAGERYGYTF
TRBV21-1	TRBJ2-4	NA	CASSKRGGGPSLAKNIQYF
TRBV19	TRBJ2-3	NA	CASSITGATDTQYF
TRBV28	TRBJ1-1	NA	CASRTPMNTEAFF
TRBV19	TRBJ2-5	NA	CASKPRGSETQYF
TRBV7-9	TRBJ1-4	NA	CASSEKWAVATNEKLFF
TRBV9	TRBJ2-7	NA	CASSVGSGTVAYEQYF
TRBV7-3	TRBJ1-1	NA	CASSSSAHTEAFF
TRBV9	TRBJ2-5	TRBD1	CASSVDRGQETQYF
TRBV18	TRBJ2-1	NA	CASSATDAGLNEQFF
TRBV12-5	TRBJ1-1	TRBD1	CASGLGQGREAFF
TRBV27	TRBJ2-2	TRBD2	CASSFSAWTAGGNTGELFF
TRBV7-8	TRBJ2-3	NA	CASSPNRAADTQYF
TRBV5-1	TRBJ2-5	NA	CASSRSGTREETQYF
TRBV18	TRBJ1-5	TRBD1	CASCQGGNQPQHF
TRBV7-7	TRBJ2-1	NA	CASSLAAGAYNEQFF
TRBV4-1	TRBJ2-1	TRBD2	CASSQDASGRRSYNEQFF
TRBV2	TRBJ2-7	NA	CASSVRGRSGEQYF